The T cell receptor beta chain under discussion was sequenced for a study of long-term antiretroviral therapy in people with HIV. Germline V lookup: CDR1 ENHRY, CDR2 SYGVKD. V was shortened by 1 base and J by 7 bases, with 8 bases between the two germline ends. The CDR3 spans 13 residues. To note about this clone: Its antigen is unidentified.

Study results and limitations: Although diversity increased after ART, it remained lower than in transplant donor controls.

Version v3.0 of the immunoSEQ assay was performed at survey level. The assay was immunoSEQ multiplex PCR, and TCRdb's table has in-frame clones only and misses some. The sample holds 4,000 to 6,000 clones, 85% to 90% seen once. The chain recombines TRBV10-3 with TRBJ1-5; no clear D gene. Sequenced here: unsorted PBMCs, sampled 1.3 years after starting antiretroviral therapy. The TCR comes from a woman aged 50 to 60 with HIV. In nucleotides, the CDR3 is TGTGCCATCAGTGAGTTGTTACCCCAGCCCCAGCATTTT. This gives the protein CAISELLPQPQHF.